The source of this T cell receptor beta chain is a study of blood T cell repertoires in COVID-19. Across the whole study: Samples of COVID-19 (acute and convalescent) were obtained from the United States, Italy and Spain. PBMCs, B-cell-depleted T cells, or T cells were the source of the cDNA or gDNA that made up the material.

In the original workflow: Estimated nucleated cell counts came from reference gene primer amplification. Measured with immunoSEQ multiplex PCR; TCRdb has only the in-frame clones, and not every one. Clone size and V and J calls were adopted from that table, with D and trimming inferred from the DNA. The repertoire includes about 200,000 clones, about nine tenths of them detected once, and about 6.3% sits in the top ten. CDR1 and CDR2 (germline): SNHLY, FYNNEI. The CDR3 is made up of 13 amino acids. With 5 bases clipped from V and 2 bases from J, the junction kept 2 bases outside the gene matches. The TCR originated in a man aged 55 to 70 who had recovered from COVID-19. Sample: peripheral blood. J is TRBJ1-2 and V is TRBV2, with 7 bases fitting TRBD1. CDR3 sequence reads: CASSPGQNYGYTF. CDR3 coding DNA: TGTGCCAGCAGTCCGGGACAGAACTATGGCTACACCTTC.